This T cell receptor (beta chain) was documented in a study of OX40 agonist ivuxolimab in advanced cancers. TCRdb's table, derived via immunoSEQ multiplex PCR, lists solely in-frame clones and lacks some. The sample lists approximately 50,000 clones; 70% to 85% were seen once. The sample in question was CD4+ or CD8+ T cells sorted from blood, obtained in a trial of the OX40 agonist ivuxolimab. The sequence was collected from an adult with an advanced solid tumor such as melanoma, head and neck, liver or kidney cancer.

CDR3 DNA: TGTGCCAGCAGTGTTCGAGCGGGGTGGCAAGAGACCCAGTACTTC. Translation gives CASSVRAGWQETQYF. The chain is built from TRBV2 and TRBJ2-5; 7 bases align to TRBD2. This CDR3 has 15 residues. V lost 4 bases, J lost 2 bases, and 7 bases stayed unmatched. CDR1 is SNHLY and CDR2 is FYNNEI in the germline V gene.